The source of this TCR beta chain is a study of blood T cell repertoires in COVID-19. Study at large: Some COVID-19 samples were acute and others convalescent; all came from the United States, Italy and Spain.

This table comes from immunoSEQ multiplex PCR, and its TCRdb copy is limited to in-frame clones, with some not included. The profile shows a few hundred thousand clones, approximately 81% of them singletons. Trimming took 5 bases from V and 5 from J; bases not matched to a gene: 10. CDR1 LNHDA and CDR2 SQIVND come from the germline V gene (reference sequence). The CDR3 is 16 residues long. Source material: peripheral blood. The clonotype comes from a woman aged 18-29 years with acute or convalescent COVID-19. The chain joins TRBV19 to TRBJ2-7; TRBD1 aligns across 12 bases. CDR3 region: CASSPRTGTGGNEQYF. In DNA, the CDR3 is TGTGCCAGTAGTCCTCGTACCGGGACAGGGGGCAACGAGCAGTACTTC. Supplemented by reference TRBV19 and TRBJ2-7, the full variable domain reads DGGITQSPKYLFRKEGQNVTLSCEQNLNHDAMYWYRQDPGQGLRLIYYSQIVNDFQKGDIAEGYSVSREKKESFPLTVTSAQKNPTAFYLCASSPRTGTGGNEQYFGPGTRLTVT.